Listed below are T cell receptor beta chains from one sample, sequenced in a study of regulatory T cells in long-lasting Graves disease. TCRdb recomputed calls from the reads with MiXCR, one row per CDR3 protein. Seen here are roughly 1,500 distinct CDR3 sequences, 82% observed once, and the top ten hold roughly 7%. This specimen consisted of peripheral blood mononuclear cells (PBMCs), obtained with antithyroid drug treatment, in newly diagnosed or persistent Graves disease (not recorded which). These receptors all come from a woman younger than 30 with Graves disease. Both conserved end residues are part of each CDR3. D genes are given only for firm matches. Only part of the rows carry a size: once, few, many, or a class if the clone is expanded.

D gene: NA; clone size: NA; J gene: TRBJ2-3; V gene: TRBV10-3; CDR3 protein: CATAGTSSTDTQYF; CDR3 DNA: TGTGCCACCGCCGGGACTTCCTCCACAGATACGCAGTATTTT
D gene: NA; clone size: NA; J gene: TRBJ2-7; V gene: TRBV7-2; CDR3 protein: CASSLARRSYEQYF; CDR3 DNA: TGTGCCAGCAGCTTAGCTCGCCGGAGCTACGAGCAGTACTTC
D gene: NA; clone size: NA; J gene: TRBJ2-7; V gene: TRBV28; CDR3 protein: CASTNRGGYEQYF; CDR3 DNA: TGTGCCAGCACAAACAGGGGAGGCTACGAGCAGTACTTC
D gene: TRBD2; clone size: NA; J gene: TRBJ2-2; V gene: TRBV6-5; CDR3 protein: CASSYEGGSTGELFF; CDR3 DNA: TGTGCCAGCAGTTACGAGGGAGGGAGCACCGGGGAGCTGTTTTTT
D gene: TRBD2; clone size: once; J gene: TRBJ2-6; V gene: TRBV4-3; CDR3 protein: CASSQTSGGSGANVLTF; CDR3 DNA: TGCGCCAGCAGCCAAACATCGGGGGGCTCTGGGGCCAACGTCCTGACTTTC
D gene: NA; clone size: NA; J gene: TRBJ2-1; V gene: TRBV12-3/TRBV12-4; CDR3 protein: CASKNVGDEQFF; CDR3 DNA: TGTGCCAGCAAAAACGTGGGGGATGAGCAGTTCTTC
D gene: NA; clone size: NA; J gene: TRBJ2-2; V gene: TRBV11-2; CDR3 protein: CASSPHPDRTINTGELFF; CDR3 DNA: TGTGCCAGCAGCCCCCACCCGGACAGAACCATAAACACCGGGGAGCTGTTTTTT
D gene: TRBD1; clone size: NA; J gene: TRBJ1-1; V gene: TRBV30; CDR3 protein: CAWSRAGGGTEAFF; CDR3 DNA: TGTGCCTGGAGTAGGGCAGGGGGAGGAACTGAAGCTTTCTTT
D gene: TRBD2; clone size: NA; J gene: TRBJ2-3; V gene: TRBV12-3/TRBV12-4; CDR3 protein: CASSFRGLAGITDTQYF; CDR3 DNA: TGTGCCAGCAGTTTTAGAGGACTAGCGGGAATCACAGATACGCAGTATTTT
D gene: NA; clone size: NA; J gene: TRBJ1-2; V gene: TRBV6-2/TRBV6-3; CDR3 protein: CASTDLQGGYGYTF; CDR3 DNA: TGTGCCAGCACCGATCTACAGGGTGGCTATGGCTACACCTTC
D gene: NA; clone size: NA; J gene: TRBJ1-5; V gene: TRBV6-1; CDR3 protein: CASSHYSNQPQHF; CDR3 DNA: TGTGCCAGCAGTCATTATAGCAATCAGCCCCAGCATTTT
D gene: NA; clone size: NA; J gene: TRBJ1-1; V gene: TRBV10-3; CDR3 protein: CAIGGDGNTEAFF; CDR3 DNA: TGTGCCATCGGAGGAGATGGAAACACTGAAGCTTTCTTT
D gene: NA; clone size: NA; J gene: TRBJ1-6; V gene: TRBV27; CDR3 protein: CASSPYSEYSPLHF; CDR3 DNA: TGTGCCAGCAGTCCCTATAGCGAGTATTCACCCCTCCACTTT
D gene: NA; clone size: NA; J gene: TRBJ2-3; V gene: TRBV12-3/TRBV12-4; CDR3 protein: CASASETATTDTQYF; CDR3 DNA: TGTGCCAGCGCATCAGAGACAGCGACTACAGATACGCAGTATTTT
D gene: NA; clone size: NA; J gene: TRBJ1-2; V gene: TRBV14; CDR3 protein: CASSQDLGGDYGYTF; CDR3 DNA: TGTGCCAGCAGCCAAGATCTAGGAGGGGACTATGGCTACACCTTC
D gene: TRBD2; clone size: NA; J gene: TRBJ2-7; V gene: TRBV20-1; CDR3 protein: CSARGLAGVPLLGEQYF; CDR3 DNA: TGCAGTGCTAGAGGACTAGCGGGAGTCCCACTCCTGGGTGAGCAGTACTTC
D gene: TRBD2; clone size: NA; J gene: TRBJ2-7; V gene: TRBV12-3/TRBV12-4; CDR3 protein: CASSPLAGGPAYEQYF; CDR3 DNA: TGTGCCAGCAGTCCACTAGCGGGAGGGCCCGCCTACGAGCAGTACTTC
D gene: NA; clone size: NA; J gene: TRBJ1-2; V gene: TRBV6-2/TRBV6-3; CDR3 protein: CASSYEGNYGYTF; CDR3 DNA: TGTGCCAGCAGTTACGAGGGGAACTATGGCTACACCTTC
D gene: TRBD1; clone size: NA; J gene: TRBJ1-1; V gene: TRBV19; CDR3 protein: CASSPRQGRTEAFF; CDR3 DNA: TGTGCCAGTAGCCCTCGACAGGGAAGGACTGAAGCTTTCTTT
D gene: NA; clone size: NA; J gene: TRBJ2-1; V gene: TRBV7-1; CDR3 protein: CASSSHGRANDNEQFF; CDR3 DNA: TGTGCCAGCAGCTCTCATGGGCGTGCTAATGATAATGAGCAGTTCTTC
D gene: NA; clone size: NA; J gene: TRBJ2-1; V gene: TRBV12-2; CDR3 protein: CASRLAGWNEQFF; CDR3 DNA: TGTGCAAGTCGCTTAGCAGGGTGGAATGAGCAGTTCTTC
D gene: TRBD2; clone size: NA; J gene: TRBJ2-1; V gene: TRBV6-4; CDR3 protein: CASSDSLSTSGYNEQFF; CDR3 DNA: TGTGCCAGCAGTGACTCGTTATCCACTAGCGGATACAATGAGCAGTTCTTC
D gene: NA; clone size: once; J gene: TRBJ1-1; V gene: TRBV15; CDR3 protein: CATSRTVQTEAFF; CDR3 DNA: TGTGCCACCAGCAGGACGGTCCAGACCGAAGCTTTCTTT
D gene: NA; clone size: NA; J gene: TRBJ1-1; V gene: TRBV9; CDR3 protein: CASSEEGWAEAFF; CDR3 DNA: TGTGCCAGCAGCGAGGAGGGGTGGGCTGAAGCTTTCTTT
D gene: NA; clone size: NA; J gene: TRBJ1-6; V gene: TRBV20-1; CDR3 protein: CSADGRGSPLHF; CDR3 DNA: TGCAGTGCCGATGGCAGGGGCTCACCCCTCCACTTT
D gene: NA; clone size: once; J gene: TRBJ2-1; V gene: TRBV12-3/TRBV12-4; CDR3 protein: CASSLSFRAGNEQFF; CDR3 DNA: TGTGCCAGCAGTTTAAGTTTCAGGGCTGGGAATGAGCAGTTCTTC
D gene: NA; clone size: NA; J gene: TRBJ2-1; V gene: TRBV20-1; CDR3 protein: CSAFDSPHNEQFF; CDR3 DNA: TGCAGTGCCTTCGACAGTCCTCACAATGAGCAGTTCTTC
D gene: NA; clone size: once; J gene: TRBJ1-2; V gene: TRBV7-3; CDR3 protein: CASSLNGGQTHYGYTF; CDR3 DNA: TGTGCCAGCAGCTTAAACGGCGGACAGACTCACTATGGCTACACCTTC
D gene: NA; clone size: few; J gene: TRBJ2-1; V gene: TRBV19; CDR3 protein: CASRPPRDTYNEQFF; CDR3 DNA: TGTGCCAGTAGGCCTCCCCGGGACACCTACAATGAGCAGTTCTTC
D gene: NA; clone size: NA; J gene: TRBJ2-3; V gene: TRBV6-2/TRBV6-3; CDR3 protein: CASSYVLVDTQYF; CDR3 DNA: TGTGCCAGCAGTTACGTACTAGTAGATACGCAGTATTTT
D gene: NA; clone size: NA; J gene: TRBJ2-3; V gene: TRBV4-3; CDR3 protein: CASSPEARDTQYF; CDR3 DNA: TGCGCCAGCAGCCCGGAGGCCCGAGATACGCAGTATTTT
D gene: NA; clone size: few; J gene: TRBJ1-2; V gene: TRBV18; CDR3 protein: CASSPAEINYGYTF; CDR3 DNA: TGTGCCAGCTCCCCTGCAGAAATCAACTATGGCTACACCTTC
D gene: NA; clone size: NA; J gene: TRBJ2-7; V gene: TRBV28; CDR3 protein: CASTPVGGADSYEQYF; CDR3 DNA: TGTGCCAGCACCCCCGTTGGTGGGGCCGACAGCTACGAGCAGTACTTC
D gene: TRBD2; clone size: NA; J gene: TRBJ2-3; V gene: TRBV7-7; CDR3 protein: CASSAGGTADTQYF; CDR3 DNA: TGTGCTAGCAGCGCGGGAGGGACTGCAGATACGCAGTATTTT
D gene: NA; clone size: once; J gene: TRBJ2-2; V gene: TRBV12-3/TRBV12-4; CDR3 protein: CASRPRTNTGELFF; CDR3 DNA: TGTGCCAGCAGACCTAGAACAAACACCGGGGAGCTGTTTTTT
D gene: NA; clone size: NA; J gene: TRBJ1-1; V gene: TRBV28; CDR3 protein: CASSLGHWQGGRSLAEAFF; CDR3 DNA: TGTGCCAGCAGTTTAGGCCACTGGCAAGGGGGGCGCAGTTTGGCTGAAGCTTTCTTT
D gene: NA; clone size: NA; J gene: TRBJ2-2; V gene: TRBV20-1; CDR3 protein: CSARPTKPGRTGELFF; CDR3 DNA: TGCAGTGCTAGACCTACAAAGCCCGGGCGCACCGGGGAGCTGTTTTTT
D gene: NA; clone size: NA; J gene: TRBJ2-4; V gene: TRBV7-2; CDR3 protein: CASSYSGGGSVIQYF; CDR3 DNA: TGTGCCAGCAGCTACTCAGGGGGAGGGTCGGTCATTCAGTACTTC
D gene: NA; clone size: NA; J gene: TRBJ2-2; V gene: TRBV14; CDR3 protein: CASSRLDTNTGELFF; CDR3 DNA: TGTGCCAGCAGCCGTCTAGATACGAACACCGGGGAGCTGTTTTTT
D gene: NA; clone size: NA; J gene: TRBJ2-3; V gene: TRBV29-1; CDR3 protein: CSAWARDTQYF; CDR3 DNA: TGCAGCGCCTGGGCCCGGGATACGCAGTATTTT
D gene: NA; clone size: NA; J gene: TRBJ2-1; V gene: TRBV14; CDR3 protein: CASSQQDRYNEQFF; CDR3 DNA: TGTGCCAGCAGCCAACAAGACAGGTACAATGAGCAGTTCTTC
D gene: TRBD2; clone size: NA; J gene: TRBJ2-3; V gene: TRBV7-1; CDR3 protein: CASSSQRHERGGADTQYF; CDR3 DNA: TGTGCCAGCAGCTCCCAACGCCACGAGCGGGGAGGGGCAGATACGCAGTATTTT
D gene: NA; clone size: NA; J gene: TRBJ2-4; V gene: TRBV12-2; CDR3 protein: CASRLDRVGYF; CDR3 DNA: TGTGCAAGTCGACTGGACAGGGTAGGGTACTTC
D gene: NA; clone size: NA; J gene: TRBJ2-5; V gene: TRBV14; CDR3 protein: CASSQWHQETQYF; CDR3 DNA: TGTGCCAGCAGCCAATGGCATCAAGAGACCCAGTACTTC
D gene: NA; clone size: NA; J gene: TRBJ2-1; V gene: TRBV4-1; CDR3 protein: CASSHIGRLLGGDEQFF; CDR3 DNA: TGCGCCAGCAGCCACATAGGTCGCCTACTAGGAGGGGATGAGCAGTTCTTC
D gene: TRBD2; clone size: NA; J gene: TRBJ2-7; V gene: TRBV28; CDR3 protein: CASSIPFSGTSYEQYF; CDR3 DNA: TGTGCCAGCAGTATACCGTTTAGCGGGACCTCCTACGAGCAGTACTTC
D gene: TRBD2; clone size: NA; J gene: TRBJ2-3; V gene: TRBV4-2; CDR3 protein: CASSQLTGGELDTDTQYF; CDR3 DNA: TGTGCCAGCAGCCAACTTACCGGGGGGGAACTTGACACAGATACGCAGTATTTT
D gene: NA; clone size: NA; J gene: TRBJ2-5; V gene: TRBV19; CDR3 protein: CASSADSWETQYF; CDR3 DNA: TGTGCCAGTAGTGCTGACAGCTGGGAGACCCAGTACTTC
D gene: NA; clone size: NA; J gene: TRBJ2-7; V gene: TRBV10-3; CDR3 protein: CAISESSEQYF; CDR3 DNA: TGTGCCATCAGTGAGTCATCCGAGCAGTACTTC
D gene: NA; clone size: NA; J gene: TRBJ1-6; V gene: TRBV20-1; CDR3 protein: CSATETGGNSPLHF; CDR3 DNA: TGCAGTGCTACCGAGACAGGTGGCAATTCACCCCTCCACTTT
D gene: NA; clone size: NA; J gene: TRBJ2-7; V gene: TRBV5-4; CDR3 protein: CASRIGPTSSYEQYF; CDR3 DNA: TGTGCCAGCAGAATAGGCCCAACTAGCTCCTACGAGCAGTACTTC
D gene: TRBD1; clone size: NA; J gene: TRBJ2-3; V gene: TRBV24-1; CDR3 protein: CATSDNYRGFSTDTQYF; CDR3 DNA: TGTGCCACCAGTGATAACTACAGGGGATTTAGCACAGATACGCAGTATTTT
D gene: NA; clone size: once; J gene: TRBJ2-7; V gene: TRBV20-1; CDR3 protein: CSAMGQTSSYEQYF; CDR3 DNA: TGCAGTGCCATGGGACAAACGAGCTCCTACGAGCAGTACTTC
D gene: NA; clone size: NA; J gene: TRBJ2-3; V gene: TRBV29-1; CDR3 protein: CSVDVYDTQYF; CDR3 DNA: TGCAGCGTTGATGTTTATGATACGCAGTATTTT
D gene: NA; clone size: NA; J gene: TRBJ1-1; V gene: TRBV7-2; CDR3 protein: CASRPAGNTEAFF; CDR3 DNA: TGTGCCAGCAGGCCCGCGGGGAACACTGAAGCTTTCTTT
D gene: TRBD2; clone size: NA; J gene: TRBJ2-3; V gene: TRBV12-3/TRBV12-4; CDR3 protein: CASSLAGGATDTQYF; CDR3 DNA: TGTGCCAGCAGTTTAGCGGGAGGGGCGACAGATACGCAGTATTTT
D gene: TRBD2; clone size: NA; J gene: TRBJ2-1; V gene: TRBV11-1; CDR3 protein: CASSLAFLAGANIGQFF; CDR3 DNA: TGTGCCAGCAGCTTAGCGTTTCTAGCGGGGGCCAATATCGGGCAGTTCTTC
D gene: NA; clone size: NA; J gene: TRBJ1-2; V gene: TRBV12-3/TRBV12-4; CDR3 protein: CASSFAGGGYTF; CDR3 DNA: TGTGCCAGCAGTTTTGCCGGAGGTGGCTACACCTTC
D gene: TRBD2; clone size: NA; J gene: TRBJ2-1; V gene: TRBV19; CDR3 protein: CASTPPGLARNEQFF; CDR3 DNA: TGTGCCAGTACGCCCCCGGGACTAGCAAGAAATGAGCAGTTCTTC